The 3 T cell receptor beta chains given below trace back to one sample, sequenced in a study of cytomegalovirus exposure and HLA in healthy donors. PCR involved 60 Vbeta and 13 Jbeta primers. TCRdb's table, derived via immunoSEQ multiplex PCR, lists solely in-frame clones and lacks some. Seen here are about 140,000 clones, approximately 61% observed once, and the top ten hold under 2%. The specimen was PBMCs. The receptor set was obtained from a human donor in good health.

V is TRBV7-2 and J is TRBJ1-3; D possibly corresponds to TRBD1 (5 bases). The CDR3 is made up of 14 amino acids. Germline CDR1 and CDR2: SGHTA and FQGNSA. V gave up 2 bases and J gave up 3 bases, with 8 bases separating them. The CDR3: CASSLSRDGNTIYF. As DNA, the CDR3 is TGTGCCAGCAGCTTATCCAGGGATGGAAACACCATATATTTT.

J is TRBJ2-7 and V is TRBV4-1; TRBD1 matches at 8 bases. The V segment lost 3 bases and the J segment 2 bases; nucleotides outside the gene matches: 3. In germline, CDR1 is MGHRA, CDR2 YSYEKL. The CDR3 runs to 14 residues. The CDR3 here is CASSQGQVAYEQYF. CDR3 DNA sequence: TGCGCCAGCAGCCAGGGACAGGTAGCCTACGAGCAGTACTTC.

V gene TRBV27 combines with J gene TRBJ2-3, with a weak D call TRBD2 (7 bases). CDR3 length: 16 residues. V lost 2 bases to trimming and J lost 2 bases, with 14 bases between them. Germline CDR1 is MNHEY and CDR2 is SMNVEV (reference sequence). The CDR3 reads CASSLRAGHFTDTQYF. For the CDR3, the DNA is TGTGCCAGCAGTTTACGAGCGGGACATTTCACAGATACGCAGTATTTT.